One and the same sample provided the 28 T cell receptor beta chains below, sequenced in a study of shared clonotypes between healthy human individuals. TCRdb's copy holds only in-frame clones and misses some; the assay was immunoSEQ multiplex PCR. There are some 2,500,000 clones in the sample; approximately 94% occur only once, and 0.35% to 0.45% lies in the top ten. Sequencing input: naive CD4+ T cells from PBMCs. As to subset: CD45RA+ positively selected. Receptors were obtained from a man between 18 and 35 years old in good health. Some clones in this sample may be carry-over from other donors' samples.

The chain is built from TRBV15 and TRBJ2-3; 11 positions match TRBD2. Unmatched junction bases numbered 4, after V lost 3 bases and J lost 2 bases. Per germline, CDR1 LNHNV and CDR2 YYDKDF (reference sequence). This CDR3 is 16 amino acids long. The CDR3 spells CATSRVAGGITDTQYF. The CDR3 region has the DNA TGTGCCACCAGCAGGGTAGCGGGAGGGATCACAGATACGCAGTATTTT.

V gene TRBV9 combines with J gene TRBJ2-1; D gene unclear. V dropped 2 bases and J dropped 10 bases, with 13 bases sitting between them. Germline V CDR1 and CDR2: SGDLS, YYNGEE. The CDR3 totals 13 residues. CDR3 nucleotide sequence: TGTGCCAGCAGCGTGCCCCCCCTGGGGGAGCAGTTCTTC. Its protein is CASSVPPLGEQFF.

This clone occurred once. The chain carries TRBV5-1 and TRBJ1-6, with D hard to call. CDR1 SGHRS and CDR2 YFSETQ come from the germline V gene. This CDR3 has 14 residues. The V gene lost 2 bases and the J gene lost 8 bases, with 11 bases spanning the gap. The CDR3 bases are TGCGCCAGCAGCTTAACCTCGAAGGATTCACCCCTCCACTTT. Its protein product is CASSLTSKDSPLHF.

J is TRBJ2-1 and V is TRBV9; D is possibly TRBD2 (5 bases). The CDR3 contains 16 residues. Trimming left V 3 bases short and J 4 bases short, with 17 bases between. From germline, CDR1 is SGDLS and CDR2 YYNGEE. The CDR3 loop reads CASSATSFTGYNEQFF. In DNA form, the CDR3 reads TGTGCCAGCAGCGCCACTAGTTTCACCGGTTACAATGAGCAGTTCTTC.

The genes are TRBV5-1 and TRBJ1-6; the match to TRBD1 covers 7 bases. V lost 6 bases and J lost 5; bases outside the gene matches: 5. The CDR3 has 14 residues. Germline assignment: CDR1 SGHRS and CDR2 YFSETQ. The CDR3, as DNA: TGCGCCAGCACACCGGGACAGCATAATTCACCCCTCCACTTT. Translation gives CASTPGQHNSPLHF.

This sequence joins TRBV5-1 and TRBJ2-3; D ambiguous. There are 14 residues in the CDR3. Germline V gene sequence: CDR1 SGHRS, CDR2 YFSETQ. V was shortened by 0 bases and J by 2 bases, with 7 bases between the two germline ends. CDR3: CASSLDGYTDTQYF. CDR3 nucleotide sequence: TGCGCCAGCAGCTTGGATGGGTACACAGATACGCAGTATTTT. Complete variable domain (other parts from reference TRBV5-1 and TRBJ2-3): KAGVTQTPRYLIKTRGQQVTLSCSPISGHRSVSWYQQTPGQGLQFLFEYFSETQRNKGNFPGRFSGRQFSNSRSEMNVSTLELGDSALYLCASSLDGYTDTQYFGPGTRLTVL.

The chain links TRBV4-1 to TRBJ2-7, with D tentatively TRBD2 (7 bases). CDR1 and CDR2 (germline): MGHRA, YSYEKL. Deletions cut 0 bases from V and 3 bases from J, with 18 bases between. The CDR3 loop spans 17 amino acids. The CDR3 region is CASSQDRRGGPGYEQYF. In DNA, the CDR3 is TGCGCCAGCAGCCAAGATAGGAGGGGGGGTCCGGGCTACGAGCAGTACTTC.

The gene calls are TRBV7-3 and TRBJ2-7; 14 nucleotides match TRBD2. Germline V lookup: CDR1 SGHTA, CDR2 FQGTGA. V lost 2 bases to trimming and J lost 6 bases; unmatched junction nucleotides: 3. The CDR3 extends over 15 amino acids. CDR3 coding DNA: TGTGCCAGCAGCTTACCGGGACTAGCGGGAGCCGAGCAGTACTTC. Amino acid sequence: CASSLPGLAGAEQYF.

This clone was seen a handful of times. CDR3 protein: CASGGQGLTREAFF. DNA for the CDR3: TGTGCCAGCGGGGGACAGGGATTGACAAGAGAAGCTTTCTTT. The J gene is TRBJ1-1, the V gene TRBV2; 9 bases are a match to TRBD1. This CDR3 has 14 residues. Germline values: CDR1 SNHLY, CDR2 FYNNEI. Trimming at V came to 8 bases and at J to 8 bases, leaving 12 bases not matched to a gene.

The chain links TRBV5-1 to TRBJ2-1; 8 bases agree with TRBD1. Looked up from germline, CDR1 is SGHRS and CDR2 is YFSETQ. This CDR3 has 15 amino acids. Trimming took 2 bases from V and 6 from J; bases not matched to a gene: 7. The CDR3 DNA is TGCGCCAGCAGCTTTCCGACAGGGGCGCCCAATGAGCAGTTCTTC. Translation: CASSFPTGAPNEQFF. Variable domain in full (rest from reference TRBV5-1 and TRBJ2-1): KAGVTQTPRYLIKTRGQQVTLSCSPISGHRSVSWYQQTPGQGLQFLFEYFSETQRNKGNFPGRFSGRQFSNSRSEMNVSTLELGDSALYLCASSFPTGAPNEQFFGPGTRLTVL.

As concerns this clone: The same CDR3 also results from other DNA sequences found in this sample. The CDR3 DNA sequence: TGTGCCATCAGCCTAGCGGGATTGGAGACCCAGTACTTC. Its translation is CAISLAGLETQYF. The chain uses TRBV10-3 and TRBJ2-5; 9 bases align to TRBD2. The V and J ends lost 6 bases and 5 bases, in that order; junction bases with no gene match: 4. CDR1 is ENHRY and CDR2 is SYGVKD in the germline V gene. CDR3 length equals 13 residues.

V is TRBV28 and J is TRBJ2-5, with D possibly matching TRBD1 (6 bases). V shed 1 base and J shed 4 bases, with 10 bases lying between them. The V gene's germline CDR1 is MDHEN and CDR2 SYDVKM. The CDR3 consists of 14 residues. CDR3 amino acids: CASSLSWGRETQYF. The CDR3 coding sequence is TGTGCCAGCAGTTTATCCTGGGGGCGAGAGACCCAGTACTTC.

The chain combines TRBV7-9 with TRBJ2-3, with 7 nucleotides matching TRBD2. The germline CDR1 and CDR2 sequences are SEHNR and FQNEAQ (reference sequence). V dropped 5 bases and J dropped 0; count of bases not matched to a gene: 5. This CDR3 has 15 amino acids. The CDR3: CASSPSGYSTDTQYF. Here the CDR3 DNA reads TGTGCCAGCAGCCCTAGCGGATATAGCACAGATACGCAGTATTTT. The full variable domain, with the rest looked up from reference TRBV7-9 and TRBJ2-3, is DTGVSQNPRHKITKRGQNVTFRCDPISEHNRLYWYRQTLGQGPEFLTYFQNEAQLEKSRLLSDRFSAERPKGSFSTLEIQRTEQGDSAMYLCASSPSGYSTDTQYFGPGTRLTVL.

The genes are TRBV28 and TRBJ2-6; 7 bases line up with TRBD2. The germline CDR1 and CDR2 sequences are MDHEN and SYDVKM. The CDR3 is made up of 17 amino acids. V lost 7 bases to trimming and J lost 1 base; unmatched junction nucleotides: 10. The CDR3 is CASNVRGTLSGANVLTF. The CDR3 DNA is TGTGCCAGCAACGTGCGGGGGACTTTATCTGGGGCCAACGTCCTGACTTTC.

The rearrangement joins TRBV9 to TRBJ1-1; D is perhaps TRBD1 (5 bases). Looked up from germline, CDR1 is SGDLS and CDR2 is YYNGEE. V gave up 0 bases and J gave up 1 base, with 16 bases separating them. The CDR3 has 17 amino acids. CDR3 coding DNA: TGTGCCAGCAGCGTAGTACCCTCAGGGTTCGGGAACACTGAAGCTTTCTTT. It yields the protein CASSVVPSGFGNTEAFF.

This clone was seen a few times. The CDR3 here is CASIRGLNQPQHF. The CDR3 coding sequence is TGTGCCAGCATTCGCGGACTAAATCAGCCCCAGCATTTT. J is TRBJ1-5 and V is TRBV2; D ambiguous. This CDR3 region has 13 residues. Trimming shortened V by 7 bases and J by 4 bases, and 11 bases separated the two germline ends. The germline V gene has CDR1 SNHLY and CDR2 FYNNEI.

V is TRBV28 and J is TRBJ1-2; TRBD1 aligns across 10 bases. The J segment lost 7 bases and the V segment lost 4 bases, leaving 9 bases of the junction unmatched. This CDR3 has 15 residues. The germline V gene encodes CDR1 MDHEN and CDR2 SYDVKM. CDR3 residues: CASSSPGTGVGGYTF. In DNA form, the CDR3 reads TGTGCCAGCAGTTCACCCGGGACAGGGGTAGGTGGCTACACCTTC.

Remarks on this clone: Different DNA sequences within this sample yield the same CDR3. The CDR3 bases are TGCGCCAGCAGCTGGGGACTAGCGGGACCCCTCTACAATGAGCAGTTCTTC. It specifies CASSWGLAGPLYNEQFF. The chain links TRBV5-1 to TRBJ2-1, with 13 bases identical to TRBD2. This CDR3 is built from 17 residues. V lost 3 bases and J lost 3; bases outside the gene matches: 6. Germline-derived CDR1 and CDR2 are SGHRS and YFSETQ.

A note on this clone: This CDR3 is also generated by other DNA sequences in the sample. This chain connects TRBV5-1 to TRBJ2-2; TRBD1 agrees at 8 bases. With 4 bases clipped from V and 4 bases from J, the junction kept 6 bases outside the gene matches. The CDR3 runs to 15 residues. Germline V lookup: CDR1 SGHRS, CDR2 YFSETQ. DNA of the CDR3: TGCGCCAGCAGCCCGGACAGGGTAGGCACCGGGGAGCTGTTTTTT. Protein sequence: CASSPDRVGTGELFF.

This clone has just one count. The chain is built from TRBV5-1 and TRBJ2-6; D gene uncertain. Germline CDR1 is SGHRS and CDR2 is YFSETQ. V lost 0 bases and J lost 0, with 7 bases in between. The length of the CDR3 is 16 residues. The CDR3 DNA follows: TGCGCCAGCAGCTTGGTGGGGAACTCTGGGGCCAACGTCCTGACTTTC. It specifies CASSLVGNSGANVLTF. The full variable domain, rest sourced from reference TRBV5-1 and TRBJ2-6, is KAGVTQTPRYLIKTRGQQVTLSCSPISGHRSVSWYQQTPGQGLQFLFEYFSETQRNKGNFPGRFSGRQFSNSRSEMNVSTLELGDSALYLCASSLVGNSGANVLTFGAGSRLTVL.

This chain uses TRBV28 with TRBJ2-1, with TRBD1 identical over 8 bases. The junction had 15 bases not matched to a gene; V was cut back by 8 bases and J by 9 bases. This CDR3 has 15 amino acids. CDR1 is MDHEN and CDR2 is SYDVKM in the germline V gene. In DNA form, the CDR3 reads TGTGCCAGCCTACCTCACCCGGGACAGGAAGGTGAGCAGTTCTTC. Protein product: CASLPHPGQEGEQFF.

J is TRBJ2-5 and V is TRBV6-1, with TRBD2 matching 10 bases. The CDR3 runs to 21 residues. Germline assignment: CDR1 MNHNS and CDR2 SASEGT. With 0 bases clipped from V and 5 bases from J, the junction kept 21 bases outside the gene matches. The CDR3 loop reads CASSEAPPTLGAGGPRETQYF. As DNA, the CDR3 is TGTGCCAGCAGTGAAGCGCCTCCTACCCTTGGAGCGGGAGGGCCGAGGGAGACCCAGTACTTC.

V and J are TRBV25-1 and TRBJ2-3; tentatively, D is TRBD1 or TRBD2 (6 bases each). The germline V gene encodes CDR1 MGHDK and CDR2 SYGVNS. Trimming took 5 bases from V and 4 from J, leaving 16 bases between them. The CDR3 extends over 15 amino acids. The CDR3 coding sequence is TGTGCCAGCAGTTCCGGGGGCGGTGGTGCAGATACGCAGTATTTT. This sequence encodes CASSSGGGGADTQYF.

The chain links TRBV6-5 to TRBJ1-5; 7 bases agree with TRBD1. CDR3 length equals 15 residues. Germline V gene sequence: CDR1 MNHEY, CDR2 SVGAGI. The trim removed 5 bases at V and 6 bases at J, leaving 10 bases unmatched. The CDR3 reads CASSLNRDSGQPQHF. For the CDR3, the DNA is TGTGCCAGCAGTCTGAACCGGGACAGCGGTCAGCCCCAGCATTTT.

The V call is TRBV5-1, the J call TRBJ2-3; perhaps D is TRBD1 or TRBD2 (5 bases each). The CDR3 is 14 residues long. Per germline, CDR1 SGHRS and CDR2 YFSETQ. The V and J ends lost 3 bases and 6 bases respectively, with 14 bases between them. CDR3: CASSWDLASDTQYF. The CDR3 DNA reads as TGCGCCAGCAGCTGGGACCTAGCATCTGATACGCAGTATTTT.

V and J are TRBV6-1 and TRBJ1-5, with D perhaps matching TRBD1 (6 bases). The CDR3 totals 15 residues. CDR1 is MNHNS, CDR2 SASEGT, per germline. Trimming shortened V by 0 bases and J by 6 bases, and 12 bases separated the two germline ends. The CDR3 protein is CASSEARRGAQPQHF. In nucleotides, the CDR3 is TGTGCCAGCAGTGAAGCGCGCAGGGGAGCTCAGCCCCAGCATTTT.

This chain connects TRBV6-5 to TRBJ2-5; the D gene is possibly TRBD1 (7 bases). The CDR3 contains 14 residues. The V gene's germline CDR1 is MNHEY and CDR2 SVGAGI. V shed 2 bases and J shed 5 bases, with 12 bases lying between them. The CDR3 sequence: CASSYAAGGETQYF. As DNA, the CDR3 is TGTGCCAGCAGTTACGCGGCAGGGGGGGAGACCCAGTACTTC.

The chain combines TRBV18 with TRBJ2-1, with 7 bases lining up with TRBD2. Losses at the gene ends were 2 bases for V and 0 bases for J; bases not matched to a gene: 10. The CDR3 is 18 residues long. Germline V gives CDR1 KGHSH, CDR2 LQKENI. The CDR3 is CASSPVVVGGSSYNEQFF. The CDR3 DNA follows: TGTGCCAGCTCACCAGTGGTGGTGGGGGGGAGCTCCTACAATGAGCAGTTCTTC.